What follows are 5 T cell receptor beta chains derived from one specimen sequenced in a study of regulatory T cells. The study's findings and limits: In CD3G-deficient patients, conventional CD4+ T cells were enriched for hydrophobic CDR3 residues at positions 6 and 7.

No antigen is known for these receptors. Amplification used 52 TRBV primers and 13 TRBJ primers. The repertoire was sequenced with immunoSEQ multiplex PCR; TCRdb's copy has only in-frame clones and lacks some. Of about 32,000 clones in the sample, 75% to 90% were seen once. Sequencing was done on a sample of conventional CD4+ T cells sorted from blood. The source of these receptors is a person aged 18 to 29 with CD3G deficiency.

The V gene is TRBV7-9, the J gene TRBJ2-1, with a tentative D call TRBD2 (5 bases). CDR1 and CDR2 from the germline V gene are SEHNR and FQNEAQ (reference sequence). The CDR3 length is 15 residues. The ends were cut back, 1 base at V and 0 bases at J, with 7 bases in the middle. DNA of the CDR3: TGTGCCAGCAGCTTAGTTGGGAGCTCCTACAATGAGCAGTTCTTC. The encoded protein is CASSLVGSSYNEQFF.

The chain combines TRBV6-1 with TRBJ2-1; D is tentatively TRBD1 or TRBD2 (6 bases each). Germline V gene lookup returns CDR1 MNHNS and CDR2 SASEGT. This CDR3 has 15 residues. Trimming took off 1 base at V and 2 bases at J, with 9 bases between the two ends. The CDR3 coding sequence is TGTGCCAGCAGTGAAGGGGGGGCCCCCTACAATGAGCAGTTCTTC. Translation gives CASSEGGAPYNEQFF.

The chain links TRBV5-1 to TRBJ2-2; 7 bases fit TRBD1. With 5 bases clipped from V and 1 base from J, the junction kept 8 bases outside the gene matches. The CDR3 runs 16 residues. Germline CDR1 SGHRS, CDR2 YFSETQ. The CDR3 reads CASSVQGTENTGELFF. For the CDR3, the DNA is TGCGCCAGCAGTGTCCAAGGGACAGAGAACACCGGGGAGCTGTTTTTT.

The chain employs TRBV6-1 and TRBJ1-2, with TRBD1 as a possible D gene (5 bases). The CDR3 runs to 12 residues. Between the trimmed V and J ends, which lost 6 bases and 7 bases, there was a span of 12 bases. Looked up from germline, CDR1 is MNHNS and CDR2 is SASEGT. CDR3 residues: CASREPGTGYTF. CDR3 bases: TGTGCCAGCAGGGAACCGGGGACTGGCTACACCTTC.

The gene calls are TRBV28 and TRBJ1-2; 7 bases agree with TRBD1. The germline gives CDR1 MDHEN, CDR2 SYDVKM. V lost 5 bases, J lost 2 bases, and 8 bases stayed unmatched. The CDR3 is 15 residues long. CDR3 amino acids: CASSGASTGNYGYTF. The CDR3 region has the DNA TGTGCCAGCAGTGGCGCTTCGACAGGGAACTATGGCTACACCTTC.